One T cell receptor (beta chain) is described in this entry. Its specificity is unknown. The data are from a study of T cell responses to AZD1222 COVID-19 vaccine. General study findings and limits: Donors, mostly white British, included more females; clonal diversity was possibly underestimated. Spike-specific TCR breadth and depth went up after people got two AZD1222 doses. It was only a handful of AZD1222 recipients who were seropositive at baseline. Reportedly, nearly half the spike-specific TCRs target unmutated variant regions.

Data came from immunoSEQ multiplex PCR; TCRdb stores just in-frame clones and leaves some out. The sample carries roughly 100,000 clones, 85% to 90% recorded once. The V end was cut by 6 bases, the J end by 4 bases, with 10 bases between. The CDR3 consists of 13 residues. Germline CDR1 reads MNHEY; CDR2 reads SMNVEV (reference sequence). This rearrangement joins TRBV27 to TRBJ1-5; D uncertain. This sample comprised peripheral blood, obtained 28 days after the second AZD1222 dose. The source is an adult who received the AZD1222 COVID-19 vaccine. This CDR3 reads CASRRDLNQPQHF. CDR3 nucleotides: TGTGCCAGCAGAAGAGACCTGAATCAGCCCCAGCATTTT.